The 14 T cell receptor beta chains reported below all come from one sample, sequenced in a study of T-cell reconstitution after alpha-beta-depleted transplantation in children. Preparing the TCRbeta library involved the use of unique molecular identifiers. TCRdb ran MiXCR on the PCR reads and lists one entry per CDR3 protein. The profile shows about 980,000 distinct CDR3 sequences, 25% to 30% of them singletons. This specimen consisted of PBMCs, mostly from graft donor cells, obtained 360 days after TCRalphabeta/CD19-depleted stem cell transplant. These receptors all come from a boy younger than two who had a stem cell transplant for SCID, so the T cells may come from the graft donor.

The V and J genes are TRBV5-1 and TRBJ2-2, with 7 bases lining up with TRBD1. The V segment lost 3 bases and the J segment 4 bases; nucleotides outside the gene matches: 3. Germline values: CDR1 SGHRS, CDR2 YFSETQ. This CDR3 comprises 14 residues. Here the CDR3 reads CASSYRDSTGELFF. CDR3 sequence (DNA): TGCGCCAGCAGCTACCGGGACAGCACCGGGGAGCTGTTTTTT. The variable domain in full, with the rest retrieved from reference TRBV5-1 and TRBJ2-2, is KAGVTQTPRYLIKTRGQQVTLSCSPISGHRSVSWYQQTPGQGLQFLFEYFSETQRNKGNFPGRFSGRQFSNSRSEMNVSTLELGDSALYLCASSYRDSTGELFFGEGSRLTVL.

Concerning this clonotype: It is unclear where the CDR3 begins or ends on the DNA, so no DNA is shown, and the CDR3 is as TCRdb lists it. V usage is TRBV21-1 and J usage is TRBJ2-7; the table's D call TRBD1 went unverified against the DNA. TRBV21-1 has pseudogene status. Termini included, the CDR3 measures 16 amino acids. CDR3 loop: CASKYVCVSPNYEQYV.

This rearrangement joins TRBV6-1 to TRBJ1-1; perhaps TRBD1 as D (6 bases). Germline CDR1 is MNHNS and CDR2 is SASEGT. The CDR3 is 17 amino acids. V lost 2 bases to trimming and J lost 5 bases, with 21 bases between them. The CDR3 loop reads CASSEMIFWGLGTEAFF. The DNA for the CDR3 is TGTGCCAGCAGTGAAATGATCTTCTGGGGGCTAGGGACTGAAGCTTTCTTT.

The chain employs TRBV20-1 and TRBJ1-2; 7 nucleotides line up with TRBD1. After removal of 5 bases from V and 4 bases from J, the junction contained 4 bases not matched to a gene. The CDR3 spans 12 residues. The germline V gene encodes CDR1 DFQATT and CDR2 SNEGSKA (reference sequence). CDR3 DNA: TGCAGTGCTGATCAGGGGGGCTATGGCTACACCTTC. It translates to CSADQGGYGYTF.

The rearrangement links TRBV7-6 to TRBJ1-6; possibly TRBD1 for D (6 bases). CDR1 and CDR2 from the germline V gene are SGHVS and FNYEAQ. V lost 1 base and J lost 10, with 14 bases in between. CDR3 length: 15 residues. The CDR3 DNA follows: TGTGCCAGCAGCTTAGGCTCGGGGGGGCTCTCACCCCTCCACTTT. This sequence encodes CASSLGSGGLSPLHF. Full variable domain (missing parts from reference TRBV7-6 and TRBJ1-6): GAGVSQSPRYKVTKRGQDVALRCDPISGHVSLYWYRQALGQGPEFLTYFNYEAQQDKSGLPNDRFSAERPEGSISTLTIQRTEQRDSAMYRCASSLGSGGLSPLHFGNGTRLTVT.

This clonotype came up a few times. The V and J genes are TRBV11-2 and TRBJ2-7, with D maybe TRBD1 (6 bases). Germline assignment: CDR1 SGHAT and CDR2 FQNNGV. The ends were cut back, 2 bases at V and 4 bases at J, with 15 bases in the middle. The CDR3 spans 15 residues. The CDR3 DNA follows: TGTGCCAGCAGCTTAAGCCAGGACAGAAGGTACGAGCAGTACTTC. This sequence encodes CASSLSQDRRYEQYF.

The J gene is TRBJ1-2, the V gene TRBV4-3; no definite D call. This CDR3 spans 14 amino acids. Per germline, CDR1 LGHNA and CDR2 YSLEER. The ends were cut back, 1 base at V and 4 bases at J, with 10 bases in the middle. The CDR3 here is CASSQAPSTYGYTF. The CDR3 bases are TGCGCCAGCAGCCAAGCGCCCAGTACCTATGGCTACACCTTC.

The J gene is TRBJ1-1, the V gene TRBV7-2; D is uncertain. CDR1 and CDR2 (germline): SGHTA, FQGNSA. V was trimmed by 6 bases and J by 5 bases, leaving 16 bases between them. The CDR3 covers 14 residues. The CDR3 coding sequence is TGTGCCAGCAGGCGCCCCGGGGTTGGAACTGAAGCTTTCTTT. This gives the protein CASRRPGVGTEAFF. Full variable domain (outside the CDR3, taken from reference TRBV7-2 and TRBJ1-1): GAGVSQSPSNKVTEKGKDVELRCDPISGHTALYWYRQSLGQGLEFLIYFQGNSAPDKSGLPSDRFSAERTGGSVSTLTIQRTQQEDSAVYLCASRRPGVGTEAFFGQGTRLTVV.

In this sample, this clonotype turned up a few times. This chain's CDR3 is CASSPVADTIYF. DNA of the CDR3: TGTGCCAGCAGTCCGGTGGCGGACACCATATATTTT. The chain carries TRBV12-3 or TRBV12-4 and TRBJ1-3; D is uncertain. This CDR3 contains 12 residues. Trimming cost V 5 bases and J 8 bases, with 10 bases left between them.

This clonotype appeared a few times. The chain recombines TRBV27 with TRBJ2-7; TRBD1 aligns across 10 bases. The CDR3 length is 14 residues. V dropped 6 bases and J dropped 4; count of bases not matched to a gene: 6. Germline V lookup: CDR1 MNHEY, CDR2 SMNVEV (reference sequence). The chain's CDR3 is CASRRTGGLYEQYF. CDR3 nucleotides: TGTGCCAGCAGACGGACAGGGGGTCTGTACGAGCAGTACTTC.

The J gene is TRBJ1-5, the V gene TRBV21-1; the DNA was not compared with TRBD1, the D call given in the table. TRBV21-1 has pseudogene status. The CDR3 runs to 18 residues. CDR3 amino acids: CASSTGGAVGDSNQPQHF. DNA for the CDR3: TGTGCCAGCAGCACTGGGGGTGCTGTCGGTGATAGCAATCAGCCCCAGCATTTT.

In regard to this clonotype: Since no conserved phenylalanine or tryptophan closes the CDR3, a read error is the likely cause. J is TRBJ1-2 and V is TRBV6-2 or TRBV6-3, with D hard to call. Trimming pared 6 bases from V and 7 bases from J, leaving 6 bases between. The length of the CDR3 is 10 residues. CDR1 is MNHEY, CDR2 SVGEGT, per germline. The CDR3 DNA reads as TGTGCCAGCAGCTCCCGTGGCTACACCTGC. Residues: CASSSRGYTC.

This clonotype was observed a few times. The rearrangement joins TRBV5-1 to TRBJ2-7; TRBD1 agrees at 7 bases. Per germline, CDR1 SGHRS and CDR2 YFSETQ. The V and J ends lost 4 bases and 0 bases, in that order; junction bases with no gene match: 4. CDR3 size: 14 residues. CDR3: CASSIDRVSYEQYF. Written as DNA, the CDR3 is TGCGCCAGCAGCATCGACAGGGTCTCCTACGAGCAGTACTTC.

CDR3 nucleotide sequence: TGCGCCAGCAGCTCGTCAGGGTACGAGACCCAGTACTTC. It specifies CASSSSGYETQYF. The chain couples TRBV5-1 to TRBJ2-5; a weak D match, TRBD1 (5 bases). This CDR3 contains 13 residues. Germline lookup yields CDR1 SGHRS and CDR2 YFSETQ. The V end lost 3 bases, the J end lost 5 bases, and 11 bases lay between the germline ends. The entire variable domain, with the rest obtained from reference TRBV5-1 and TRBJ2-5, is as follows: KAGVTQTPRYLIKTRGQQVTLSCSPISGHRSVSWYQQTPGQGLQFLFEYFSETQRNKGNFPGRFSGRQFSNSRSEMNVSTLELGDSALYLCASSSSGYETQYFGPGTRLLVL.